This T cell receptor (beta chain) is from a study of monozygotic twins with inflammatory bowel disease. General study results and limits: Findings did not support one strong IBD-associated signal or clonotype.

Turning to this clonotype: Its matching antigen is unknown.

The CDR3 is 14 amino acids. Germline CDR1 MDHEN, CDR2 SYDVKM. Phlebotomy per donor yielded a single 2.5 ml blood sample. Template switching added UMIs carrying a 6-nucleotide sample barcode. TCRdb reprocessed the 5' RACE reads and keeps a single row for each CDR3 protein, giving no DNA. The sample data list approximately 400,000 distinct CDR3 sequences. Input material: blood. The receptor was isolated from a human donor with ulcerative colitis or Crohn's disease, or a healthy co-twin of an affected twin (not recorded which). V usage is TRBV28 and J usage is TRBJ1-5; TCRdb's D call, TRBD1, is unchecked because there is no DNA. The CDR3 is CASSSLGTDQPQHF.